The 17 T cell receptor beta chains in this list originate from one sample, sequenced in a study of tumor-infiltrating lymphocytes in primary liver carcinoma. The authors took blood RNA from unsorted whole blood and also extracted germline DNA. TCR beta cDNA was prepared out of roughly 500 ng total RNA by means of a constant-region primer. Three rounds of nested multiplex PCR with slightly modified ARM-PCR produced TCR beta libraries. For 10 cycles apiece, the opening two PCR rounds ran with TRBV1-TRBV30 forward primers and a C-beta reverse primer. TCRdb passed the multiplex PCR reads through MiXCR, listing each CDR3 protein once. The sample gives hundreds of thousands of distinct CDR3 sequences, 50% to 75% of which show up once; approximately 15% is in the top ten. Sample: peripheral blood. These receptors all stem from a woman in her 30s with primary liver carcinoma and hepatitis B virus infection.

About this clonotype: One junction end disagrees with the germline gene, perhaps due to a read error. This chain uses TRBV4-2 with TRBJ2-7; TRBD2 aligns across 7 bases. Germline V gene data show CDR1 as LGHNA and CDR2 as YNFKEQ. The CDR3 runs 14 residues. The CDR3 nucleotides are TGTGCCAGAAGCCACCCGGGACTAAGATACGAGCAGTACTTC. Translation: CARSHPGLRYEQYF.

On this clonotype itself: A single base separates this from a much larger clone, so it may be a read error. The gene calls are TRBV4-3 and TRBJ2-5, with a tentative D call TRBD2 (5 bases). V was trimmed by 3 bases and J by 2 bases, leaving 13 bases between them. Germline V gives CDR1 LGHNA, CDR2 YSLEER. The CDR3 contains 15 residues. The CDR3 reads CASSQTNAGQETQYF. The CDR3 bases are TGCGCCAGCAGCCAGACTAACGCCGGACAAGAGACCCAGTACTTC.

In the case of this clonotype: The junction departs from the called germline gene at one end, perhaps through a read error. J is TRBJ2-1 and V is TRBV28; unclear D gene. Germline CDR1 reads MDHEN; CDR2 reads SYDVKM. CDR3 length: 12 residues. The CDR3 DNA is TGCGCCAGCAGTTTATTTGGCGGTCCACAGTTCTTC. Translated: CASSLFGGPQFF. The full variable domain, with the rest looked up from reference TRBV28 and TRBJ2-1, is DVKVTQSSRYLVKRTGEKVFLECVQDMDHENMFWYRQDPGLGLRLIYFSYDVKMKEKGDIPEGYSVSREKKERFSLILESASTNQTSMYLCASSLFGGPQFFGPGTRLTVL.

The chain has TRBV6-6 and TRBJ2-1; 7 bases agree with TRBD2. Germline V gene lookup returns CDR1 MNHNY and CDR2 SVGAGI (reference sequence). This CDR3 has 15 amino acids. Trimming at V came to 2 bases and at J to 8 bases, leaving 9 bases not matched to a gene. CDR3 nucleotide sequence: TGTGCCAGCAGTTACGTACCGGGAGGCGCAGATGAGCAGTTCTTC. Translated: CASSYVPGGADEQFF.

As concerns this clonotype: At one end, the junction sequence differs from germline, possibly due to a read error. The gene calls are TRBV29-1 and TRBJ1-1; 8 bases are a match to TRBD1. The germline V gene encodes CDR1 SQVTM and CDR2 ANQGSEA. The CDR3 covers 14 residues. For the CDR3, the DNA is TGTAGCGTTTTCCCGGACAGGGTGAACACTGTAGCTTTCTTT. As protein: CSVFPDRVNTVAFF.

This sequence joins TRBV29-1 and TRBJ2-2; TRBD2 is a possible D gene (6 bases). The V and J ends lost 4 bases and 14 bases respectively, with 14 bases between them. Germline V lookup: CDR1 SQVTM, CDR2 ANQGSEA. The CDR3 runs 11 residues. CDR3 sequence (DNA): TGCAGCGTTGCTGACACCGGGGGACTGTTTTTT. This translates into CSVADTGGLFF.

With regard to this clonotype: This may arise from a read error, as a much more abundant clone is one base away. The chain is built from TRBV7-9 and TRBJ1-1, with TRBD1 identical over 7 bases. Unmatched junction bases numbered 4, after V lost 2 bases and J lost 1 base. The CDR3 extends over 15 amino acids. From germline, CDR1 is SEHNR and CDR2 FQNEAQ (reference sequence). The CDR3 DNA sequence: TGTGCCAGCAGCTTACCGACAGGGACGAACACTGAAGCTTTCTTT. Its translation is CASSLPTGTNTEAFF. Together with reference TRBV7-9 and TRBJ1-1, the CDR3 gives the full variable domain: DTGVSQNPRHKITKRGQNVTFRCDPISEHNRLYWYRQTLGQGPEFLTYFQNEAQLEKSRLLSDRFSAERPKGSFSTLEIQRTEQGDSAMYLCASSLPTGTNTEAFFGQGTRLTVV.

This clonotype was seen repeatedly, ten times or more. The chain couples TRBV29-1 to TRBJ1-1, with D hard to call. Germline CDR1 and CDR2: SQVTM and ANQGSEA. Trimming removed 1 base from V and 2 bases from J, with 8 bases in between. This CDR3 spans 13 amino acids. CDR3 in amino acids: CSVEGRHNTEAFF. The CDR3 bases are TGCAGCGTTGAAGGCCGTCACAACACTGAAGCTTTCTTT.

This clonotype was recorded only once. The rearrangement joins TRBV28 to TRBJ2-7, with D hard to call. V was cut by 2 bases and J by 5 bases, with 7 bases left in between. The CDR3 is made up of 12 amino acids. Germline CDR1 reads MDHEN; CDR2 reads SYDVKM. The CDR3 DNA sequence: TGTGCCAGCAGTTTAAGGGTGAACGAGCAGTACTTC. The encoded protein is CASSLRVNEQYF.

In regard to this clonotype: The junction departs from germline at one end; a sequencing error may be responsible. This chain joins TRBV7-9 and TRBJ1-1; 12 bases fit TRBD1. The CDR3 length is 15 residues. Germline CDR1 SEHNR, CDR2 FQNEAQ (reference sequence). The CDR3 spells CASSTWDRGQTEALF. Written as DNA, the CDR3 is TGTGCCAGCAGCACTTGGGACAGGGGGCAAACTGAAGCTCTCTTT.

This clonotype was seen only a few times. For the CDR3, the DNA is TGTGCCAGCAGTTTAGCACCAGGGGGTAGCTCCTACAATGAGCAGTTCTTC. Translating it yields CASSLAPGGSSYNEQFF. This chain uses TRBV12-3 or TRBV12-4 with TRBJ2-1; 7 nucleotides line up with TRBD1. The ends lost 0 bases at V and 0 bases at J; junction bases unmatched: 5. This CDR3 is built from 17 residues.

This clonotype was counted once. The junction and the germline gene differ at one end; a read error may be behind it. This chain joins TRBV6-1 and TRBJ1-1, with 7 bases lining up with TRBD1. The CDR3 covers 13 residues. CDR1 and CDR2 from the germline V gene are MNHNS and SASEGT. The CDR3 loop is CVSSDDRVTEAFF. CDR3 nucleotide sequence: TGTGTCAGCAGCGATGACAGGGTGACTGAAGCTTTCTTT.

This chain uses TRBV5-4 with TRBJ2-2; 10 bases fit TRBD2. This CDR3 region has 16 residues. V lost 4 bases and J lost 4; bases outside the gene matches: 7. Germline values: CDR1 SGHNT, CDR2 YYREEE (reference sequence). The CDR3 protein is CASSRMSGRATGELFF. The CDR3 coding sequence is TGTGCCAGCAGCCGCATGAGCGGGAGGGCCACCGGGGAGCTGTTTTTT. Supplemented by reference TRBV5-4 and TRBJ2-2, the full variable domain reads ETGVTQSPTHLIKTRGQQVTLRCSSQSGHNTVSWYQQALGQGPQFIFQYYREEENGRGNFPPRFSGLQFPNYSSELNVNALELDDSALYLCASSRMSGRATGELFFGEGSRLTVL.

This clonotype was counted many times. The chain carries TRBV4-1 and TRBJ2-1; perhaps TRBD1 as D (6 bases). This CDR3 has 19 residues. V lost 0 bases, J lost 5 bases, and 23 bases lay in between. The germline gives CDR1 MGHRA, CDR2 YSYEKL. CDR3 in DNA: TGCGCCAGCAGCCAAGAAAGGGGTAGTGGGGGCGGAGACGACAATGAGCAGTTCTTC. It yields the protein CASSQERGSGGGDDNEQFF.

With regard to this clonotype: Possible read error: a much larger clone is one base away. The chain uses TRBV10-2 and TRBJ2-1, with D unresolved. CDR1 and CDR2 from the germline V gene are WSHSY and SAAADI. This CDR3 has 12 amino acids. CDR3 in DNA: TGCGCCAGCAGTGTCACCCTAAATGAGCAGCTCTTC. Encoded protein: CASSVTLNEQLF.

The rearrangement joins TRBV12-3 or TRBV12-4 to TRBJ2-3, with D hard to call. The CDR3 covers 15 residues. Trimming shortened V by 1 base and J by 2 bases, and 10 bases separated the two germline ends. The CDR3 sequence is CASSLDSDHTDTQYF. The DNA for the CDR3 is TGTGCCAGCAGTTTAGACTCAGACCACACAGATACGCAGTATTTT.

This clonotype was detected many times. V usage is TRBV6-5 and J usage is TRBJ2-1; D unresolved. Germline CDR1 reads MNHEY; CDR2 reads SVGAGI. The CDR3 runs 15 residues. Trimming removed 5 bases from V and 6 bases from J, with 17 bases in between. CDR3 residues: CASSRSPIDGNEQFF. The CDR3 region has the DNA TGTGCCAGCAGTCGATCCCCGATCGACGGCAATGAGCAGTTCTTC.